What follows describes a single T cell receptor beta chain. This sample's time point: baseline, week 1 (first vaccination visit). The treatment is: pre-vaccination baseline after standard-of-care therapy. Clones were read by immunoSEQ multiplex PCR, and TCRdb kept only the in-frame ones, dropping some. The sample has about 70,000 clones; around 83% are singletons. These data come from a study of a mutant IDH1 vaccine in newly diagnosed glioma. CDR1 is SGHRS, CDR2 YFSETQ, per germline. Trimming stripped 1 base from V and 8 bases from J, with 12 bases between. The CDR3 loop spans 14 amino acids. Source: peripheral blood mononuclear cells (PBMCs), taken from a glioma patient treated with radiotherapy, temozolomide or both. This rearrangement joins TRBV5-1 to TRBJ1-4; D is unresolved. The sequence derives from a woman between 18 and 30 years old with glioma. Some clones in this sample may be carry-over from other donors' samples. The CDR3 protein is CASSLSGSREKLFF. The CDR3, as DNA: TGCGCCAGCAGCTTGAGCGGGTCTAGGGAAAAACTGTTTTTT.